This T cell receptor (beta chain) was recovered during a study of T cell repertoires in aging, cancer and after chemotherapy. Study information: Healthy donor repertoires were recorded over several months to years and showed clear clonal overlap.

TRB rearrangements spanning V, D and J were amplified using mixed TRB-A/B primers. MiXCR was run by TCRdb on the multiplex PCR reads, yielding one entry per CDR3 protein. The profile covers about 10,000 distinct CDR3 sequences, with roughly 40% appearing a single time and roughly 1.7% taken by the ten largest. V dropped 11 bases and J dropped 0; count of bases not matched to a gene: 8. CDR1 KGHSH and CDR2 LQKENI come from the germline V gene. The CDR3 loop spans 15 amino acids. TCR beta rearrangements were amplified from peripheral blood genomic DNA. The rearrangement joins TRBV18 to TRBJ2-2, with 8 bases fitting TRBD1. The sequence was obtained from a human donor in good health. Material for sequencing was blood. The CDR3 protein is CAGQSGQANTGELFF. The CDR3, as DNA: TGTGCCGGCCAATCGGGACAGGCGAACACCGGGGAGCTGTTTTTT. Full variable domain (remainder filled in from reference TRBV18 and TRBJ2-2): NAGVMQNPRHLVRRRGQEARLRCSPMKGHSHVYWYRQLPEEGLKFMVYLQKENIIDESGMPKERFSAEFPKEGPSILRIQQVVRGDSAAYFCAGQSGQANTGELFFGEGSRLTVL.